The 9 T cell receptor beta chains reported below all come from one sample, sequenced in a study of post-analysis software for immune sequencing data. Points from the study as a whole: Roughly 5 TRBV segments (TRBV5-6, TRBV5-1 and TRBV20-1 among them) occurred more frequently in patients than in controls.

These TCRs' antigens remain unknown. The TCR beta cDNA libraries carried unique molecular identifiers. TCRdb itself ran the PCR reads through MiXCR, one entry per CDR3 protein. The sample lists around 500,000 distinct CDR3 sequences, 30% to 40% occurring once. Source material: blood. The receptors originated from a girl under 18 with multiple sclerosis.

The V and J genes are TRBV5-1 and TRBJ2-3; D might be TRBD1 or TRBD2, each matching 5 bases. The germline V gene has CDR1 SGHRS and CDR2 YFSETQ. V lost 4 bases and J lost 1, with 10 bases in between. The CDR3 totals 14 residues. The CDR3 DNA reads TGCGCCAGCAGCGGGGGACGGGGCACAGATACGCAGTATTTT. This gives the protein CASSGGRGTDTQYF.

This clonotype was observed a few times. V gene TRBV9 combines with J gene TRBJ1-2; 7 positions match TRBD1. CDR1 is SGDLS and CDR2 is YYNGEE in the germline V gene. With V trimmed by 4 bases and J by 7 bases, 16 bases remained unmatched. CDR3 length: 16 residues. CDR3 residues: CASSPLGPDRVPGYTF. The CDR3 nucleotides are TGTGCCAGCAGCCCATTGGGGCCTGACAGGGTCCCTGGCTACACCTTC. Complete variable domain (other parts from reference TRBV9 and TRBJ1-2): DSGVTQTPKHLITATGQRVTLRCSPRSGDLSVYWYQQSLDQGLQFLIQYYNGEERAKGNILERFSAQQFPDLHSELNLSSLELGDSALYFCASSPLGPDRVPGYTFGSGTRLTVV.

In this sample, this clonotype turned up a few times. This rearrangement joins TRBV5-1 to TRBJ1-1, with 9 positions matching TRBD1. The CDR3 sequence is 17 residues long. J gave up 5 bases and V 0 bases, and 11 bases lay outside the gene matches. Germline V gene sequence: CDR1 SGHRS, CDR2 YFSETQ. DNA of the CDR3: TGCGCCAGCAGCTTGGCCGGGACAGGGAAGGTGGGGACTGAAGCTTTCTTT. Translating it yields CASSLAGTGKVGTEAFF.

This clonotype was detected a few times. This chain joins TRBV29-1 and TRBJ2-7; D gene ambiguous. This CDR3 is 15 amino acids long. Per the germline V gene, CDR1 is SQVTM and CDR2 is ANQGSEA. V was pared by 0 bases and J by 0 bases, with 12 bases between. CDR3 in amino acids: CSVEDGRKSSYEQYF. For the CDR3, the DNA is TGCAGCGTTGAAGATGGCCGAAAAAGCTCCTACGAGCAGTACTTC.

This clonotype has a handful of counts. The genes are TRBV14 and TRBJ2-5; D is ambiguous. The CDR3 consists of 14 residues. CDR1 and CDR2 from the germline V gene are SGHDN and FVKESK. Trimming left V 4 bases short and J 5 bases short, with 14 bases between. The CDR3 region has the DNA TGTGCCAGCAGCCCTGCATGGGGATTGGAGACCCAGTACTTC. It yields the protein CASSPAWGLETQYF.

This clonotype was found a few times. The chain couples TRBV3-1 to TRBJ2-1; D is uncertain. Germline values: CDR1 LGHDT, CDR2 YNNKEL (reference sequence). This CDR3 has 14 residues. V was shortened by 1 base and J by 4 bases, with 8 bases between the two germline ends. CDR3 sequence: CASSQGPPYNEQFF. In DNA form, the CDR3 reads TGTGCCAGCAGCCAAGGGCCCCCTTACAATGAGCAGTTCTTC.

V and J are TRBV6-5 and TRBJ2-3, with TRBD2 identical over 10 bases. J gave up 6 bases and V 0 bases, and 6 bases lay outside the gene matches. In germline, CDR1 is MNHEY, CDR2 SVGAGI. CDR3 length: 16 residues. The CDR3 region is CASSYSKRGGVDTQYF. The CDR3 nucleotides are TGTGCCAGCAGTTACTCGAAGCGGGGGGGCGTGGATACGCAGTATTTT.

This clonotype was seen more than once but under ten times. V and J are TRBV4-2 and TRBJ1-2, with 8 bases lining up with TRBD1. This CDR3 is built from 15 residues. The germline CDR1 and CDR2 sequences are LGHNA and YNFKEQ. With V trimmed by 0 bases and J by 6 bases, 6 bases remained unmatched. As DNA, the CDR3 is TGTGCCAGCAGCCAAGAGGGACAGGCTGTACATGGCTACACCTTC. Its protein product is CASSQEGQAVHGYTF.

The chain combines TRBV2 with TRBJ2-5; D is unclear. The V end lost 1 base, the J end lost 5 bases, and 8 bases lay between the germline ends. The CDR3 is made up of 13 amino acids. Germline loops: CDR1 SNHLY, CDR2 FYNNEI. The DNA of the CDR3 is TGTGCCAGCAGTGAAGAAGGATGGGAGACCCAGTACTTC. Translated: CASSEEGWETQYF.